This is a list of T cell receptor beta chains from one sample in a study of blood T cell repertoires in COVID-19. Libraries were prepared by immunoSEQ multiplex PCR; TCRdb keeps only in-frame clonotypes and omits some of them. The profile shows 650,000 to 800,000 clones, 70% to 90% of them singletons. The sequenced sample consisted of peripheral blood. These receptors originate from a woman aged 18-29 years with acute or convalescent COVID-19. Both conserved end residues are part of each CDR3. D genes are given only for firm matches. Size is omitted from some rows. Given values are once, few, many or a class for expanded clones.

D: TRBD1
J: TRBJ1-5
V: TRBV19
size: .
DNA: TGTGCCAGTAGTCCTAAGACAGGGGGAAGACAGCCCCAGCATTTT
CDR3: CASSPKTGGRQPQHF

D: TRBD2
J: TRBJ2-7
V: TRBV3-1/TRBV3-2
size: .
DNA: TGTGCCAGCAGTGACCTGGGCGCTAGCGGGGTTTACTTC
CDR3: CASSDLGASGVYF

D: TRBD1
J: TRBJ1-5
V: TRBV19
size: once
DNA: TGTGCCAGTCACCTCACCGGGACAGGGACTTATAGCAATCAGCCCCAGCATTTT
CDR3: CASHLTGTGTYSNQPQHF

D: .
J: TRBJ1-1
V: TRBV4-3
size: .
DNA: TGCGCCAGCAGCCAAGGCCCGGGAGGCACGACCGAAGCTTTCTTT
CDR3: CASSQGPGGTTEAFF

D: .
J: TRBJ2-3
V: TRBV18
size: .
DNA: TGTGCCAGCTCACCCGGAGGTAGCACAGATACGCAGTATTTT
CDR3: CASSPGGSTDTQYF

D: TRBD2
J: TRBJ2-1
V: TRBV5-1
size: .
DNA: TGCGCCAGCAGCTTGGTATCGCGGGGGGACTCCTACAATGAGCAGTTCTTC
CDR3: CASSLVSRGDSYNEQFF

D: .
J: TRBJ1-1
V: TRBV6-5
size: .
DNA: TGTGCCAGCAGTTACTCATCCAGCACTGAAGCTTTCTTT
CDR3: CASSYSSSTEAFF

D: .
J: TRBJ2-3
V: TRBV24-1
size: .
DNA: TGTGCCACCAGTGACCCCAGGGTTGAGGACGCAGATACGCAGTATTTT
CDR3: CATSDPRVEDADTQYF

D: .
J: TRBJ2-7
V: TRBV7-2
size: .
DNA: TGTGCCAGCAGCTTAGCTGAGAAGCAGTACTTC
CDR3: CASSLAEKQYF

D: .
J: TRBJ1-2
V: TRBV6-1
size: .
DNA: TGTGCCAGCAGTGAAGGCCTGGGGGGGGGCGACAACTATGGCTACACCTTC
CDR3: CASSEGLGGGDNYGYTF

D: .
J: TRBJ1-2
V: TRBV30
size: .
DNA: TGTGCCTGGATACCTCGGAGGCAGCGCAACTATGGCTACACCTTC
CDR3: CAWIPRRQRNYGYTF

D: TRBD1
J: TRBJ1-2
V: TRBV29-1
size: .
DNA: TGCAGCGTTGAGAGACAGGGTGGATATGGCTACACCTTC
CDR3: CSVERQGGYGYTF

D: TRBD2
J: TRBJ2-5
V: TRBV6-2/TRBV6-3
size: .
DNA: TGTGCCAGCAGTTCGGCGGGGGGTACAGAGACCCAGTACTTC
CDR3: CASSSAGGTETQYF

D: TRBD1
J: TRBJ2-7
V: TRBV5-1
size: .
DNA: TGCGCCAGCAGCTTGCGGACAGGAGTTGGCGAGCAGTACTTC
CDR3: CASSLRTGVGEQYF

D: .
J: TRBJ2-7
V: TRBV21-1
size: .
DNA: TGTGCCAGCAGCAAAGAGGGGGGACAGGGGGCTTACGAGCAGTACTTC
CDR3: CASSKEGGQGAYEQYF

D: .
J: TRBJ2-2
V: TRBV7-2
size: .
DNA: TGTGCCAGCAGCCCAAGCGGAATTGGTAGGGGGGAGCTGTTTTTT
CDR3: CASSPSGIGRGELFF

D: TRBD1
J: TRBJ1-2
V: TRBV6-5
size: once
DNA: TGTGCCAGCAGTTACTCGACAGGGGGAGTGAACTATGGCTACACCTTC
CDR3: CASSYSTGGVNYGYTF

D: .
J: TRBJ1-1
V: TRBV9
size: .
DNA: TGTGCCAGCAGCACCAAGGTCAGGGATGAGAACACTGAAGCTTTCTTT
CDR3: CASSTKVRDENTEAFF

D: TRBD1
J: TRBJ1-4
V: TRBV9
size: once
DNA: TGTGCCAGCAGCCCGAGACAGGGGGCGCATGAAAAACTGTTTTTT
CDR3: CASSPRQGAHEKLFF

D: TRBD1
J: TRBJ1-5
V: TRBV4-1
size: .
DNA: TGCGCCAGCAGCCCGCGGACAGGGGGCTTTAGCAATCAGCCCCAGCATTTT
CDR3: CASSPRTGGFSNQPQHF

D: .
J: TRBJ2-5
V: TRBV4-1
size: .
DNA: TGCGCCAGCAGCCAGCCCACAGTCCAAGAGACCCAGTACTTC
CDR3: CASSQPTVQETQYF

D: .
J: TRBJ1-5
V: TRBV7-2
size: .
DNA: TGTGCCAGCAGAGGACAGTATAGCAATCAGCCCCAGCATTTT
CDR3: CASRGQYSNQPQHF

D: TRBD2
J: TRBJ2-7
V: TRBV19
size: .
DNA: TGTGCCAGTACCAAGGGACTAGGGGGGAACGAGCAGTACTTC
CDR3: CASTKGLGGNEQYF

D: .
J: TRBJ1-1
V: TRBV19
size: .
DNA: TGTGCCAGTAGTATCGGTAGAGTGGCAGGCCCCACTGAAGCTTTCTTT
CDR3: CASSIGRVAGPTEAFF

D: TRBD1
J: TRBJ1-2
V: TRBV5-4
size: .
DNA: TGTGCCAGCAGCTTGGGGACAGGGTCTAACTATGGCTACACCTTC
CDR3: CASSLGTGSNYGYTF

D: TRBD2
J: TRBJ2-7
V: TRBV6-1
size: few
DNA: TGTGCCAGCGGTGACGGGACTAGTGTTTACGAGCAGTACTTC
CDR3: CASGDGTSVYEQYF

D: .
J: TRBJ1-1
V: TRBV5-4
size: .
DNA: TGTGCCAGCAGCTTGGCCGGGGGAGGGGGAAGGATTGAAGCTTTCTTT
CDR3: CASSLAGGGGRIEAFF

D: .
J: TRBJ2-2
V: TRBV5-6
size: .
DNA: TGTGCCAGCAGCTTTAGGGGCACCGGGGAGCTGTTTTTT
CDR3: CASSFRGTGELFF

D: .
J: TRBJ1-5
V: TRBV10-3
size: .
DNA: TGTGCCATCAGTGAGTCGGTCCAGGGTTGGCAGCCCCAGCATTTT
CDR3: CAISESVQGWQPQHF

D: TRBD1
J: TRBJ2-7
V: TRBV27
size: .
DNA: TGTGCCAGCAGTTCTTGGGACAGGGCTGGAGAGCAGTACTTC
CDR3: CASSSWDRAGEQYF

D: .
J: TRBJ1-1
V: TRBV29-1
size: .
DNA: TGCAGCACCCCTGGGGGCCTCGAAGCTTTCTTT
CDR3: CSTPGGLEAFF

D: TRBD1
J: TRBJ2-7
V: TRBV20-1
size: .
DNA: TGCAGTGCTAGTCCGGGACAGGGCTACGAGCAGTACTTC
CDR3: CSASPGQGYEQYF

D: .
J: TRBJ1-5
V: TRBV28
size: once
DNA: TGTGCCAGCAGTTTAAAGGTCGGGAGCGGGAATCAGCCCCAGCATTTT
CDR3: CASSLKVGSGNQPQHF

D: TRBD1
J: TRBJ1-1
V: TRBV18
size: .
DNA: TGTGCCAGCTCACCATCGGGACAGGGGCTGGCTGAAGCTTTCTTT
CDR3: CASSPSGQGLAEAFF

D: .
J: TRBJ2-1
V: TRBV7-2
size: .
DNA: TGTGCCAGCAGCTCGGACTGGTCCTACAATGAGCAGTTCTTC
CDR3: CASSSDWSYNEQFF

D: TRBD2
J: TRBJ2-7
V: TRBV5-4
size: .
DNA: TGTGCCAGCAGCCCCGGGACTAGCTCCTACGAGCAGTACTTC
CDR3: CASSPGTSSYEQYF

D: TRBD1
J: TRBJ1-6
V: TRBV4-1
size: .
DNA: TGCGCCAGCAGCCAAGGGGCTCGGGGACAGGGGAATTCACCCCTCCACTTT
CDR3: CASSQGARGQGNSPLHF

D: .
J: TRBJ2-7
V: TRBV19
size: few
DNA: TGTGCCAGTAGTCCCTCACAGGGCTACGAGCAGTACTTC
CDR3: CASSPSQGYEQYF

D: .
J: TRBJ2-7
V: TRBV9
size: .
DNA: TGTGCCAGCAGCGCGGCCGACAGAATCAGCTCCTACGAGCAGTACTTC
CDR3: CASSAADRISSYEQYF

D: .
J: TRBJ1-2
V: TRBV7-9
size: .
DNA: TGTGCCAGCAGCTCCCAGGGGAACTATGGCTACACCTTC
CDR3: CASSSQGNYGYTF

D: .
J: TRBJ2-3
V: TRBV9
size: .
DNA: TGTGCCAGCAGCGTAGGAGGCGGGGGCACAGATACGCAGTATTTT
CDR3: CASSVGGGGTDTQYF

D: .
J: TRBJ1-5
V: TRBV6-5
size: .
DNA: TGTGCCAGCTTTGGGGCATATAGCAATCAGCCCCAGCATTTT
CDR3: CASFGAYSNQPQHF

D: .
J: TRBJ2-3
V: TRBV9
size: .
DNA: TGTGCCAGCAGCGTAGACACTAGAAGGGCAGATACGCAGTATTTT
CDR3: CASSVDTRRADTQYF

D: TRBD2
J: TRBJ2-3
V: TRBV7-9
size: once
DNA: TGTGCCAGCAGCCCTGGACTAGCGGGGGTGGCAGATACGCAGTATTTT
CDR3: CASSPGLAGVADTQYF

D: TRBD1
J: TRBJ2-7
V: TRBV4-1
size: .
DNA: TGCGCCAGCAGCCAAGATAGGGGACAGGGCACCTACGAGCAGTACTTC
CDR3: CASSQDRGQGTYEQYF

D: .
J: TRBJ1-1
V: TRBV3-1/TRBV3-2
size: .
DNA: TGTGCCAGCAGCCAAGATCACAGTGACAATGAAGCTTTCTTT
CDR3: CASSQDHSDNEAFF

D: TRBD2
J: TRBJ2-7
V: TRBV9
size: .
DNA: TGTGCCAGCAGCTCGGGGGGGACCTACGAGCAGTACTTC
CDR3: CASSSGGTYEQYF

D: .
J: TRBJ1-5
V: TRBV4-3
size: .
DNA: TGCGCCAGCAGCGAAAGGGGGGGACAGCCCCAGCATTTT
CDR3: CASSERGGQPQHF

D: TRBD1
J: TRBJ1-5
V: TRBV4-3
size: .
DNA: TGCGCCAGCAGCCAAGGGACAGGGGTTTATCAGCCCCAGCATTTT
CDR3: CASSQGTGVYQPQHF

D: TRBD1
J: TRBJ1-5
V: TRBV18
size: .
DNA: TGTGCCAGCTCACATCCTTCTCCTTACAGGGGGCAACAGCCCCAGCATTTT
CDR3: CASSHPSPYRGQQPQHF

D: TRBD1
J: TRBJ1-2
V: TRBV18
size: .
DNA: TGTGCCAGCTCATCGACAGGGTTTTACTATGGCTACACCTTC
CDR3: CASSSTGFYYGYTF

D: TRBD1
J: TRBJ1-1
V: TRBV5-1
size: .
DNA: TGCGCCAGCAGCTTGGCAACAGGGGCCAGGAACACTGAAGCTTTCTTT
CDR3: CASSLATGARNTEAFF

D: TRBD1
J: TRBJ1-2
V: TRBV12-3/TRBV12-4
size: .
DNA: TGTGCCAGTTCCGGGACAGGGGTTGTCGGCTACACCTTC
CDR3: CASSGTGVVGYTF

D: TRBD2
J: TRBJ2-7
V: TRBV7-8
size: .
DNA: TGTGCCAGCAGCTTCATTGAGCGGGGATACGAGCAGTACTTC
CDR3: CASSFIERGYEQYF

D: .
J: TRBJ1-5
V: TRBV30
size: .
DNA: TGTGCCTGGAGTTCAACCGGGGGTTTCAATCAGCCCCAGCATTTT
CDR3: CAWSSTGGFNQPQHF

D: .
J: TRBJ1-5
V: TRBV5-5
size: .
DNA: TGTGCCAGCAGCCACGGAGATAGCAATCAGCCCCAGCATTTT
CDR3: CASSHGDSNQPQHF

D: .
J: TRBJ2-7
V: TRBV9
size: .
DNA: TGTGCCAGCAGCGCCCAGGGGGAGGTCAGCTCCTACGAGCAGTACTTC
CDR3: CASSAQGEVSSYEQYF